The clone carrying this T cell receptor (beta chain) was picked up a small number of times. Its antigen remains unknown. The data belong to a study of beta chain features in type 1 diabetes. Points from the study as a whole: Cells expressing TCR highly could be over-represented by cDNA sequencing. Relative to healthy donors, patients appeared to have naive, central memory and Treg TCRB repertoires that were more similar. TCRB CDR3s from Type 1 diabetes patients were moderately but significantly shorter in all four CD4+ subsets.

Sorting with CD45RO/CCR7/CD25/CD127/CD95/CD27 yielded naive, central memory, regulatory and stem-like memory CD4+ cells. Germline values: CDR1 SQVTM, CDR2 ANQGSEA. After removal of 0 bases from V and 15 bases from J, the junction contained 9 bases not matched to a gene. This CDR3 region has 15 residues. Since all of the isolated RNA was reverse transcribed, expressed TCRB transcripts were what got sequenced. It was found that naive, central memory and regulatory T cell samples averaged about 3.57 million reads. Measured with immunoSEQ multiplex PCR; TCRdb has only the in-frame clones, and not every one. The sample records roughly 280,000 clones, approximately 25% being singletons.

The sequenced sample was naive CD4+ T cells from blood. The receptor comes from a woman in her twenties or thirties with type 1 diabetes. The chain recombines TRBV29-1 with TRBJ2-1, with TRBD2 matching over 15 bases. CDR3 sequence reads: CSVEDPGLAGGQGFF. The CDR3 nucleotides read TGCAGCGTTGAAGACCCCGGACTAGCGGGAGGGCAAGGGTTCTTC.